The clone carrying this T cell receptor (beta chain) was detected a few times. The antigen remains unidentified. This sample was taken from a study of human T cells and chemical hapten exposure. About the study: Throughout a study of roughly 25 weeks, patients underwent weekly scalp administration of diphenylcyclopropenone doses. Patients were mainly female, each with alopecia areata, totalis or universalis.

Each CDR3 protein gets one entry after TCRdb re-called the RACE reads with MiXCR. The data hold approximately 340,000 distinct CDR3 sequences, with around 7% observed a single time. The time point: patch test 1, 2 weeks after DPC sensitization. The treatment is: therapeutic diphenylcyclopropenone sensitization with weekly scalp DPC. V was clipped by 4 bases and J by 3 bases, with 15 bases between them. The CDR3 runs 16 residues. Germline lookup yields CDR1 LGHDT and CDR2 YNNKEL (reference sequence). Broader study findings: It should be noted that donors had alopecia, so their immune response may differ from healthy people's. The number of TCRs over 1 in 1000 frequency stayed unchanged after DPC.

The sample in question was whole blood, obtained in connection with sensitization to the hapten diphenylcyclopropenone (DPC). V and J are TRBV3-1 and TRBJ2-2; tentative D call: TRBD1 (7 bases). This clonotype originated in a woman aged 18 to 35 with alopecia areata. Some clones in this sample may be carry-over from other donors' samples. CDR3 DNA sequence: TGTGCCAGCAGCCCCCGCCAGGGGGGCTACACCGGGGAGCTGTTTTTT. As protein: CASSPRQGGYTGELFF.